Listed below are T cell receptor beta chains from one sample, sequenced in a study of human T cells and chemical hapten exposure. TCRdb passed the RACE reads through MiXCR, listing each CDR3 protein once. The sample shows around 340,000 distinct CDR3 sequences, about 7% of them seen only once. The specimen was whole blood, collected in connection with sensitization to the hapten diphenylcyclopropenone (DPC). The receptors here all came from a woman aged 18-35 years with alopecia areata. Some clones in this sample may be carry-over from other donors' samples. Each CDR3 is given with its conserved first and last residue. The order of the fields is J gene, V gene, D gene, clone size, CDR3 DNA, CDR3 protein. A D gene is named only where the DNA matches it firmly. Part of the rows lack a size; the others show once, few, many or a class for expanded clones.

J: TRBJ1-1
V: TRBV3-1
D: NA
size: few
DNA: TGTGCCAGCAGCCGCGGGAACTCGAACACTGAAGCTTTCTTT
CDR3: CASSRGNSNTEAFF

J: TRBJ1-1
V: TRBV28
D: NA
size: few
DNA: TGTGCCAGCAGTTCAACAGGGATCACTGAAGCTTTCTTT
CDR3: CASSSTGITEAFF

J: TRBJ2-3
V: TRBV7-9
D: TRBD1
size: NA
DNA: TGTGCCAGCAGCTTACCAGGGGGTCGAGATACGCAGTATTTT
CDR3: CASSLPGGRDTQYF

J: TRBJ1-2
V: TRBV10-3
D: NA
size: many
DNA: TGTGCCATCAGTGTTGAGGCCCTGATCGGCTACACCTTC
CDR3: CAISVEALIGYTF

J: TRBJ1-1
V: TRBV29-1
D: NA
size: NA
DNA: TGCAGCGCCAAATCACAGGAGAACACTGAAGCTTTCTTT
CDR3: CSAKSQENTEAFF

J: TRBJ2-7
V: TRBV9
D: NA
size: few
DNA: TGTGCCAGCAGCGTAGATGCGGCAGGGCTCTACGAGCAGTACTTC
CDR3: CASSVDAAGLYEQYF

J: TRBJ1-5
V: TRBV12-3/TRBV12-4
D: NA
size: many
DNA: TGTGCCAGCAAGGGGTCACAGGGTCTGCCCCAGCATTTT
CDR3: CASKGSQGLPQHF

J: TRBJ1-1
V: TRBV6-5
D: TRBD1
size: NA
DNA: TGTGCCACCGGACTAAGGGGGCTTCGGGAAGAAGCTTTCTTT
CDR3: CATGLRGLREEAFF

J: TRBJ2-7
V: TRBV20-1
D: NA
size: many
DNA: TGCAGTGCCCCAGGGTCACCATCCTACGAGCAGTACTTC
CDR3: CSAPGSPSYEQYF

J: TRBJ2-5
V: TRBV4-1
D: NA
size: many
DNA: TGCGCCAGCAGCACCCAGGAGGGTGGAGCCCAGTACTTC
CDR3: CASSTQEGGAQYF

J: TRBJ2-3
V: TRBV12-3/TRBV12-4
D: TRBD2
size: many
DNA: TGTGCCAGCAGTTTGGGAGGGTCAGGTACGCAGTATTTT
CDR3: CASSLGGSGTQYF

J: TRBJ2-5
V: TRBV29-1
D: NA
size: many
DNA: TGCAGCGTTGAGGAGGGGCGGGAGACCCAGTACTTC
CDR3: CSVEEGRETQYF

J: TRBJ2-4
V: TRBV7-2
D: NA
size: NA
DNA: TGTGCCAGCAGCTTAGCAGCATGGGCGACAAACATTCAGTACTTC
CDR3: CASSLAAWATNIQYF

J: TRBJ2-1
V: TRBV24-1
D: TRBD2
size: NA
DNA: TGTGCCACCAGTGCCCCGGGACTAGCGGTTACAAATGAGCAGTTCTTC
CDR3: CATSAPGLAVTNEQFF

J: TRBJ1-5
V: TRBV6-2/TRBV6-3
D: TRBD1
size: NA
DNA: TGTGCCAGCAGTCCAAACAGGGGGCGACAGCCCCAGCATTTT
CDR3: CASSPNRGRQPQHF

J: TRBJ1-1
V: TRBV9
D: NA
size: few
DNA: TGTGCCAGCAGCCAAGGGACGGGTTTTAGGAACACTGAAGCTTTCTTT
CDR3: CASSQGTGFRNTEAFF

J: TRBJ2-1
V: TRBV12-3/TRBV12-4
D: TRBD1
size: many
DNA: TGTGCCAGCAGTTTGCCCAGGGGCAAGGGGGCTGGCAATGAGCAGTTCTTC
CDR3: CASSLPRGKGAGNEQFF

J: TRBJ1-1
V: TRBV28
D: NA
size: few
DNA: TGTGCCAGCTCACCGGGGCAGGCCTACACTGAAGCTTTCTTT
CDR3: CASSPGQAYTEAFF

J: TRBJ1-1
V: TRBV6-1
D: TRBD1
size: NA
DNA: TGTGCCAGCCTCTACAGGGGCCCCACTGAAGCTTTCTTT
CDR3: CASLYRGPTEAFF

J: TRBJ1-2
V: TRBV5-1
D: NA
size: NA
DNA: TGCGCCAGCAGCTTGTGGGGAGAGGACTATGGCTACACCTTC
CDR3: CASSLWGEDYGYTF

J: TRBJ1-1
V: TRBV5-1
D: TRBD1
size: many
DNA: TGTGCCAGCAGTCGTACAGGGGGCACTGAAGCTTTCTTT
CDR3: CASSRTGGTEAFF

J: TRBJ1-2
V: TRBV7-2
D: NA
size: few
DNA: TGTGCCAGCAGCTTACGCCCTCCGGGAGCTAACTATGGCTACACCTTC
CDR3: CASSLRPPGANYGYTF

J: TRBJ1-4
V: TRBV4-1
D: NA
size: many
DNA: TGCGCCAGCAGCCAAGATTTGCGGCAGGTGAATGAAAAACTGTTTTTT
CDR3: CASSQDLRQVNEKLFF

J: TRBJ1-6
V: TRBV7-2
D: NA
size: few
DNA: TGTGCCAGCAGCTTAGTGACACAAGTCGCCTATAATTCACCCCTCCACTTT
CDR3: CASSLVTQVAYNSPLHF

J: TRBJ2-2
V: TRBV5-4
D: NA
size: NA
DNA: TGTGCCAGCAGCTTAAAAATACAGGACACCGGGGAGCTGTTTTTT
CDR3: CASSLKIQDTGELFF

J: TRBJ1-2
V: TRBV2
D: NA
size: few
DNA: TGTGCCAGCAGTGAAGCAGGAGGGCCCTATGGCTACACCTTC
CDR3: CASSEAGGPYGYTF

J: TRBJ2-1
V: TRBV5-6
D: TRBD2
size: many
DNA: TGTGCCAGCAGCTTGGTGGTAGCGGGGGGTTTGAGCTCCTACAATGAGCAGTTCTTC
CDR3: CASSLVVAGGLSSYNEQFF

J: TRBJ1-6
V: TRBV13
D: NA
size: few
DNA: TGTGCCAGCAGCTCTAGGGGAGGTTCACCCCTCCACTTT
CDR3: CASSSRGGSPLHF

J: TRBJ1-3
V: TRBV24-1
D: NA
size: few
DNA: TGTGCCACCAGTGATCCAGCGAGGGGTTTTTCTGGAAACACCATATATTTT
CDR3: CATSDPARGFSGNTIYF

J: TRBJ2-1
V: TRBV3-1
D: NA
size: many
DNA: TGTGCCAGCAGCCAAGACTCACACCCCGTCTCCTACAATGAGCAGTTCTTC
CDR3: CASSQDSHPVSYNEQFF

J: TRBJ1-4
V: TRBV3-1
D: NA
size: NA
DNA: TGTGCCAGCAGCCAGTCCGGGGACGAAAAACTGTTTTTT
CDR3: CASSQSGDEKLFF

J: TRBJ1-1
V: TRBV27
D: NA
size: NA
DNA: TGTGCCAGCAGTTTACGGCGGCCCACTGAAGCTTTCTTT
CDR3: CASSLRRPTEAFF

J: TRBJ1-4
V: TRBV5-6
D: NA
size: NA
DNA: TGTGCCAGCACCATCCTTGGCGATCTTGCAACTAATGAAAAACTGTTTTTT
CDR3: CASTILGDLATNEKLFF

J: TRBJ2-7
V: TRBV6-2/TRBV6-3
D: NA
size: NA
DNA: TGTGCCAGCAGTTACGGGGGCATGGTCACCTACGAGCAGTACTTC
CDR3: CASSYGGMVTYEQYF

J: TRBJ1-5
V: TRBV20-1
D: NA
size: NA
DNA: TGCAGTGCTAGAGATGACAGGCTTAATCAGCCCCAGCATTTT
CDR3: CSARDDRLNQPQHF

J: TRBJ2-7
V: TRBV5-5
D: NA
size: many
DNA: TGTGCCAGCAGCCGCCAGTACGAGCAGTACTTC
CDR3: CASSRQYEQYF

J: TRBJ1-6
V: TRBV2
D: TRBD1
size: NA
DNA: TGTGCCAGCAGTGAAGAGGGACAGAATAATAATTCACCCCTCCACTTT
CDR3: CASSEEGQNNNSPLHF

J: TRBJ1-1
V: TRBV9
D: NA
size: NA
DNA: TGTGCCAGCAGCGCACAGGAGGGTACTGAAGCTTTCTTT
CDR3: CASSAQEGTEAFF

J: TRBJ1-2
V: TRBV4-3
D: NA
size: few
DNA: TGCGCCAGCAGCCAAGGACAGAATGGAGTATATGGCTACACCTTC
CDR3: CASSQGQNGVYGYTF

J: TRBJ1-2
V: TRBV5-1
D: TRBD1
size: many
DNA: TGCGCCAGCAGCACGGGACAGACGATTTATGGCTACACCTTC
CDR3: CASSTGQTIYGYTF

J: TRBJ1-4
V: TRBV4-1
D: TRBD1
size: few
DNA: TGCGCCAGCAGCCAAGATGGCAGGGGGCGGAATGAAAAACTGTTTTTT
CDR3: CASSQDGRGRNEKLFF

J: TRBJ2-2
V: TRBV27
D: NA
size: few
DNA: TGTCCTCAGCGGGTTACGAACACCGGGGAGCTGTTTTTT
CDR3: CPQRVTNTGELFF

J: TRBJ1-6
V: TRBV28
D: NA
size: NA
DNA: TGTGCCAGCAGTTTCCACATAGGAGGGTCACCCCTCCACTTT
CDR3: CASSFHIGGSPLHF

J: TRBJ2-7
V: TRBV6-6
D: NA
size: many
DNA: TGTGCCAGCAGTTACGGGGTCTCCTACGAGCAGTACTTC
CDR3: CASSYGVSYEQYF

J: TRBJ2-4
V: TRBV5-1
D: NA
size: few
DNA: TGCGCCAGCAGCTTGGAGGGGTTTGGCAAAAACATTCAGTACTTC
CDR3: CASSLEGFGKNIQYF

J: TRBJ1-1
V: TRBV5-1
D: NA
size: few
DNA: TGCGCCAGCAGCCCCTCTCGAGGGGCGCAGGACACTGAAGCTTTCTTT
CDR3: CASSPSRGAQDTEAFF

J: TRBJ2-5
V: TRBV5-6
D: NA
size: many
DNA: TGTGCCAGCAGCTCCCGGGGCTTCCAAGAGACCCAGTACTTC
CDR3: CASSSRGFQETQYF

J: TRBJ1-2
V: TRBV14
D: NA
size: NA
DNA: TGTGCCAGCAGCCAAGGAGCAGGTGATGGGAGCTATGGCTACACCTTC
CDR3: CASSQGAGDGSYGYTF

J: TRBJ1-6
V: TRBV2
D: TRBD1
size: NA
DNA: TGTGCCAGCAGTGAACAGGGACAGAATAATTCACCCCTCCACTTT
CDR3: CASSEQGQNNSPLHF

J: TRBJ1-1
V: TRBV20-1
D: NA
size: NA
DNA: TGCAGTGCTAGAGGCCAGGAGCGGGGCGCTGAAGCTTTCTTT
CDR3: CSARGQERGAEAFF

J: TRBJ1-3
V: TRBV6-5
D: NA
size: NA
DNA: TGTGCCAGCAGTTACTACCCGACAAGTGGAAACACCATATATTTT
CDR3: CASSYYPTSGNTIYF

J: TRBJ2-7
V: TRBV28
D: NA
size: NA
DNA: TGTGCCAGCAGGAACGACGGCTACGAGCAGTACTTC
CDR3: CASRNDGYEQYF

J: TRBJ1-5
V: TRBV6-2/TRBV6-3
D: TRBD1
size: many
DNA: TGTGCCAGCAGTAGGACAGGGGATCAGCCCCAGCATTTT
CDR3: CASSRTGDQPQHF

J: TRBJ2-7
V: TRBV6-1
D: NA
size: many
DNA: TGTGCCAGCATCTCCGCAGTGGGACGTTGGTACGAGCAGTACTTC
CDR3: CASISAVGRWYEQYF

J: TRBJ1-1
V: TRBV12-3/TRBV12-4
D: NA
size: few
DNA: TGTGCCAGCAGCACAACCTTATACAGGCACACTGAAGCTTTCTTT
CDR3: CASSTTLYRHTEAFF

J: TRBJ1-5
V: TRBV2
D: NA
size: many
DNA: TGTGCCAGCAGTGCTTCCGATCAGCCCCAGCATTTT
CDR3: CASSASDQPQHF

J: TRBJ2-1
V: TRBV4-2
D: TRBD2
size: NA
DNA: TGTGCCAGCAGCCAAGATGCTAGCGGGGGGTTCCCCTCGGACGGTGAGCAGTTCTTC
CDR3: CASSQDASGGFPSDGEQFF

J: TRBJ1-2
V: TRBV29-1
D: NA
size: few
DNA: TGCAGCGTTGAAGGGGTCTCGGGGGATGGCTACACCTTC
CDR3: CSVEGVSGDGYTF

J: TRBJ1-4
V: TRBV7-9
D: NA
size: NA
DNA: TGTACCAGCAGCTTATATCGGGATGAAAAACTGTTTTTT
CDR3: CTSSLYRDEKLFF

J: TRBJ1-6
V: TRBV3-1
D: NA
size: few
DNA: TGTGCCAGCGGATTAGGGCCCGGGGTCGGAAATTCACCCCTCCACTTT
CDR3: CASGLGPGVGNSPLHF